Listed below are T cell receptor beta chains from one sample, sequenced in a study of blood T cell repertoires in COVID-19. Method: immunoSEQ multiplex PCR; TCRdb's copy keeps in-frame clones and lacks some. The sample carries about 52,000 clones, about nine tenths recorded once. Sequencing was done on a sample of peripheral blood. Receptor source: a man aged 65-85 years with acute or convalescent COVID-19. The conserved cysteine and the conserved F or W are not part of the CDR3 here.

j_gene | v_gene | CDR3aa
TRBJ2-5 | TRBV21-1 | ASSLTKTGTGEETQY
TRBJ2-3 | TRBV11-3 | ASSSITAGGVQY
TRBJ2-3 | TRBV5-1 | ASSPGQRMDTQY
TRBJ2-7 | TRBV12-3/TRBV12-4 | ASRAGGYEQY
TRBJ2-5 | TRBV27 | ASSSLAGGQETQY
TRBJ2-7 | TRBV18 | ASSPRSEYEQY
TRBJ1-2 | TRBV7-2 | ASSLRPYGYT
TRBJ1-1 | TRBV7-8 | ASSTRTGGMNTEAF
TRBJ1-6 | TRBV7-8 | ASSLFQGKDSPLH
TRBJ1-1 | TRBV4-3 | ASSQEDRGTEAF
TRBJ2-3 | TRBV2 | ASTYTDTQY
TRBJ2-1 | TRBV2 | ASSFETGISYNEQF